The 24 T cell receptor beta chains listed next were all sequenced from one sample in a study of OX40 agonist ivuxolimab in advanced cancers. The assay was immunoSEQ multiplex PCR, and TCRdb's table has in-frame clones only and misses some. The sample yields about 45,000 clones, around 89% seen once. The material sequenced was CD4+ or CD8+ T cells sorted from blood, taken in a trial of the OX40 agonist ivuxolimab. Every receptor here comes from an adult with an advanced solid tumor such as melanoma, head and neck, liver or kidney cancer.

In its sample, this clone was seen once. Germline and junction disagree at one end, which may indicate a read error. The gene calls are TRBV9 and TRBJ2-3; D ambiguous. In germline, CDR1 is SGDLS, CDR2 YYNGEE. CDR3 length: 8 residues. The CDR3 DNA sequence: TGTGCCAGCAGCCCCCTGGATTTT. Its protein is CASSPLDF.

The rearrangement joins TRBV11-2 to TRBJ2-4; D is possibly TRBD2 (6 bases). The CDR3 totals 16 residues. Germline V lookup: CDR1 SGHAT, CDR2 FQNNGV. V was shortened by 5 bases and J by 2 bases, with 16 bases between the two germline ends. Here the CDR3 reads CASSGVGGKTKNIQYF. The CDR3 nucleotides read TGTGCCAGCAGCGGTGTAGGAGGGAAAACCAAAAACATTCAGTACTTC.

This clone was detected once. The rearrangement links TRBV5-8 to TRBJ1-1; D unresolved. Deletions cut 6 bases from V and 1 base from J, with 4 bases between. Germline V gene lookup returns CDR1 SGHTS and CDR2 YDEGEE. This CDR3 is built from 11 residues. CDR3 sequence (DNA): TGTGCCAGCACAGCGAACACTGAAGCTTTCTTT. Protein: CASTANTEAFF.

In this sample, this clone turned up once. CDR3 sequence (DNA): TGTGCCAGCAGTTCATTACGAGTATTGGGGTCCTCTGGAAACACCATATATTTT. The encoded protein is CASSSLRVLGSSGNTIYF. The V and J genes are TRBV28 and TRBJ1-3; no definite D call. V lost 4 bases and J lost 0, with 19 bases in between. The CDR3 is 18 residues long. The germline V gene has CDR1 MDHEN and CDR2 SYDVKM.

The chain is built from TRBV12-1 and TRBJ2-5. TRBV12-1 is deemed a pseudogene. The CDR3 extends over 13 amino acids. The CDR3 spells CASSSWSQETQYF. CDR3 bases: TGTGCCAGCAGCTCGTGGTCCCAAGAGACCCAGTACTTC.

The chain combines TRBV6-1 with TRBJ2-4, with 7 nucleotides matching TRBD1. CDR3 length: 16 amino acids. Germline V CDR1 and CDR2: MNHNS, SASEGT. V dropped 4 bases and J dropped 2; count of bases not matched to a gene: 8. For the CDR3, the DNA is TGTGCCAGCAGTGCCCTCACAGGGGAACCCAAAAACATTCAGTACTTC. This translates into CASSALTGEPKNIQYF.

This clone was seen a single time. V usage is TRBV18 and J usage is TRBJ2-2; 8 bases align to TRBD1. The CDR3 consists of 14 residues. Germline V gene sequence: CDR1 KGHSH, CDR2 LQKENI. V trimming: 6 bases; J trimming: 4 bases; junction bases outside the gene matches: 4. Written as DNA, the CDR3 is TGTGCCAGCTCGCGGACAGGGAGCACCGGGGAGCTGTTTTTT. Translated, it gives CASSRTGSTGELFF.

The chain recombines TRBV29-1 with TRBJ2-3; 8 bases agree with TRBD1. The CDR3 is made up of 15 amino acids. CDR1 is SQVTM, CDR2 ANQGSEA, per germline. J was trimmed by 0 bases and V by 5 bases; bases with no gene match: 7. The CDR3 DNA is TGCAGCGTTAAAAGGACAGGGACTAGCACAGATACGCAGTATTTT. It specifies CSVKRTGTSTDTQYF.

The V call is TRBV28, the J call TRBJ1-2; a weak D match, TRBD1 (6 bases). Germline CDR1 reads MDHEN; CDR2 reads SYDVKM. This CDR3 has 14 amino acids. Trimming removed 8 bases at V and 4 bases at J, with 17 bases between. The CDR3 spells CASFNSDSFYGYTF. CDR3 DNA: TGTGCCAGCTTCAACTCGGACAGCTTCTATGGCTACACCTTC.

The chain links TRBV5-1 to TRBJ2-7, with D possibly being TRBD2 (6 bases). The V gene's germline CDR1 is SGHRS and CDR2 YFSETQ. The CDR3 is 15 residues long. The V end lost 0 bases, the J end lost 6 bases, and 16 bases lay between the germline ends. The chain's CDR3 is CASSLAGAGLSEQYF. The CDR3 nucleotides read TGCGCCAGCAGCTTGGCAGGTGCGGGATTGAGCGAGCAGTACTTC. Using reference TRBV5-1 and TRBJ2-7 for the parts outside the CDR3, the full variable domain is KAGVTQTPRYLIKTRGQQVTLSCSPISGHRSVSWYQQTPGQGLQFLFEYFSETQRNKGNFPGRFSGRQFSNSRSEMNVSTLELGDSALYLCASSLAGAGLSEQYFGPGTRLTVT.

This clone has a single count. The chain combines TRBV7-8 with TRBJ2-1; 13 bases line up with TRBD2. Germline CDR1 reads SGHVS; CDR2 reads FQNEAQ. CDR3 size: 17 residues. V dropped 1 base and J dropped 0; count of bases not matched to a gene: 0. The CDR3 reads CASSLGTSGSSYNEQFF. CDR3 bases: TGTGCCAGCAGCTTAGGGACTAGCGGGAGCTCCTACAATGAGCAGTTCTTC.

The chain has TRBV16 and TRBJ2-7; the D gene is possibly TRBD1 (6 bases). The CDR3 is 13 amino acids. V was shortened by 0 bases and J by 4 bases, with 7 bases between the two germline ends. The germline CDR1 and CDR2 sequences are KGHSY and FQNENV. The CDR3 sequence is CASSQSGAYEQYF. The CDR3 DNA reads TGTGCCAGCAGCCAATCGGGGGCTTACGAGCAGTACTTC.

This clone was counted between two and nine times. The CDR3 spells CAWSGQNNQPQHF. CDR3 in DNA: TGTGCCTGGAGCGGACAAAACAATCAGCCCCAGCATTTT. The chain employs TRBV30 and TRBJ1-5; D is perhaps TRBD1 (5 bases). Germline CDR1 and CDR2: GTSNPN and SVGIG (reference sequence). V lost 3 bases, J lost 3 bases, and 9 bases lay in between. The CDR3 consists of 13 residues.

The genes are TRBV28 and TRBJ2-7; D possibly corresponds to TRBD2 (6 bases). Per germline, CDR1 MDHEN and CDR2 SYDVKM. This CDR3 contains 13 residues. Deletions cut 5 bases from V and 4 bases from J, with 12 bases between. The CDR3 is CASSLGGFYEQYF. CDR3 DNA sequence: TGTGCCAGCAGTCTCGGAGGGTTTTACGAGCAGTACTTC.

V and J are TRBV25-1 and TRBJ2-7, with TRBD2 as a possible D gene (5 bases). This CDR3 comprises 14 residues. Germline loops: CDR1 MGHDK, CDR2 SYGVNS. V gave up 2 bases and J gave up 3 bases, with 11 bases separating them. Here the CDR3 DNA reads TGTGCCAGCAGTGAAGGAGAGGGAGACTACGAGCAGTACTTC. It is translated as CASSEGEGDYEQYF.

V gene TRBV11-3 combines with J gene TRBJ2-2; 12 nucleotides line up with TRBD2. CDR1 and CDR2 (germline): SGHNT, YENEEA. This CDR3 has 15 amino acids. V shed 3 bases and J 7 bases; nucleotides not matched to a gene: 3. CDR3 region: CASSFGLAGLGELFF. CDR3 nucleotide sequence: TGTGCCAGCAGCTTCGGACTAGCGGGACTCGGGGAGCTGTTTTTT. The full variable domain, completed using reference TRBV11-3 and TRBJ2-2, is EAGVVQSPRYKIIEKKQPVAFWCNPISGHNTLYWYLQNLGQGPELLIRYENEEAVDDSQLPKDRFSAERLKGVDSTLKIQPAELGDSAVYLCASSFGLAGLGELFFGEGSRLTVL.

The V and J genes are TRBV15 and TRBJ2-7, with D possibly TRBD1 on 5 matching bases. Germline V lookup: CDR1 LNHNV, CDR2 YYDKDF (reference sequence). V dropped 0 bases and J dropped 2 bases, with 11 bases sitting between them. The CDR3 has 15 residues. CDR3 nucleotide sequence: TGTGCCACCAGCAGAGAATGGGCAGGGCCCTACGAGCAGTACTTC. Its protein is CATSREWAGPYEQYF. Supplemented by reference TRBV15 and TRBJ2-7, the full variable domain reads DAMVIQNPRYQVTQFGKPVTLSCSQTLNHNVMYWYQQKSSQAPKLLFHYYDKDFNNEADTPDNFQSRRPNTSFCFLDIRSPGLGDTAMYLCATSREWAGPYEQYFGPGTRLTVT.

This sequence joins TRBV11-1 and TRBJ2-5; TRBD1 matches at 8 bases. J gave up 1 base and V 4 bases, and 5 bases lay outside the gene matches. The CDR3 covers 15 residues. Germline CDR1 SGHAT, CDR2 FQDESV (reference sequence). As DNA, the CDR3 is TGTGCCAGCAGCTATACGGGACAGGCCCAAGAGACCCAGTACTTC. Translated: CASSYTGQAQETQYF. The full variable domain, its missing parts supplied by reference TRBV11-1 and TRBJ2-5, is EAEVAQSPRYKITEKSQAVAFWCDPISGHATLYWYRQILGQGPELLVQFQDESVVDDSQLPKDRFSAERLKGVDSTLKIQPAELGDSAMYLCASSYTGQAQETQYFGPGTRLLVL.

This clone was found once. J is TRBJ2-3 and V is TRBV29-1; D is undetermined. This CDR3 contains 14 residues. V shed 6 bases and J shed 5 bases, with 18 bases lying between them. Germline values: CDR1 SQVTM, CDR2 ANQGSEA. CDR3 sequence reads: CSVAPQVMGDTQYF. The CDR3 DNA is TGCAGCGTGGCCCCCCAGGTGATGGGAGATACGCAGTATTTT.

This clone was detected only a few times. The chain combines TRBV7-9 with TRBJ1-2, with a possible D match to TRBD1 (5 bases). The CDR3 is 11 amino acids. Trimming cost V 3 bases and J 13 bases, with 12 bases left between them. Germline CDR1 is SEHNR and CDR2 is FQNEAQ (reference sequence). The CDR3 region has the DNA TGTGCCAGCAGCTTCTTGACAGAGGCCACCTTC. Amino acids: CASSFLTEATF.

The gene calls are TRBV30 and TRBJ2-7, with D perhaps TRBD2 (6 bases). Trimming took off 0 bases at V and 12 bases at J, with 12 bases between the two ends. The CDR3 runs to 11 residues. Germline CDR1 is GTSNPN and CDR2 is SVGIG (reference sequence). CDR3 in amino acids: CAWSVRGTSYF. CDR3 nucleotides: TGTGCCTGGAGTGTACGGGGGACTTCGTACTTC.

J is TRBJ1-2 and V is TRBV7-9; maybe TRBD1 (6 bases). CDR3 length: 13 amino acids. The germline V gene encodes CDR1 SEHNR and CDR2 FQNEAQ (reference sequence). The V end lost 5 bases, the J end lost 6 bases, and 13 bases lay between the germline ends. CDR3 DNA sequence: TGTGCCAGCAGCCCGGGGGGGCGCAATGGCTACACCTTC. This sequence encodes CASSPGGRNGYTF.

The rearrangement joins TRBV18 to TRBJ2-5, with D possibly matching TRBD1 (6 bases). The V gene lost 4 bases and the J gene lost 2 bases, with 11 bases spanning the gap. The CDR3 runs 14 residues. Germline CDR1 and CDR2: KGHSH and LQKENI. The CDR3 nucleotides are TGTGCCAGCTCACAAGCAGGGGATCAAGAGACCCAGTACTTC. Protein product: CASSQAGDQETQYF.

The CDR3 reads CASSFGLAGNNEQFF. CDR3 sequence (DNA): TGTGCCAGCAGTTTTGGACTAGCGGGAAATAATGAGCAGTTCTTC. The rearrangement uses TRBV28 and TRBJ2-1; TRBD2 matches at 12 bases. Germline V CDR1 and CDR2: MDHEN, SYDVKM. After removal of 3 bases from V and 7 bases from J, the junction contained 4 bases not matched to a gene. The CDR3 is 15 residues long.